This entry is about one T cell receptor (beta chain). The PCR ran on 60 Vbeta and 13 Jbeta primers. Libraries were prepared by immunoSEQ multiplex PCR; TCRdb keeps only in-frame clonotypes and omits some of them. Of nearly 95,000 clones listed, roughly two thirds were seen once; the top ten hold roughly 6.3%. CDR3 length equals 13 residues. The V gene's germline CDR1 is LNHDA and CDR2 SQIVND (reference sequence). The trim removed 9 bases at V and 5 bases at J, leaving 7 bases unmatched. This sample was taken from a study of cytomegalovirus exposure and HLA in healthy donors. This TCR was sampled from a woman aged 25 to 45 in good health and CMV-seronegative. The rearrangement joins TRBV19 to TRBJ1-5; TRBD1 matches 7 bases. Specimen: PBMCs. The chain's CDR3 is CASQGEEDQPQHF. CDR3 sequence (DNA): TGTGCCAGCCAGGGGGAGGAGGATCAGCCCCAGCATTTT.